This T cell receptor (beta chain) was obtained from a study of blood T cells in healthy people across ages. Regarding the study as a whole: Researchers deemed the diversity estimates from one million T cells underestimates.

As to this clonotype: No antigen is known for it.

A second about 7 to 12 cycle PCR used barcoded and J-beta primers. TCRdb used MiXCR to reprocess the 5' RACE reads, holding one entry per CDR3 protein. This sample carries 1.5 million to 2 million distinct CDR3 sequences, approximately 30% of them seen once, and the ten largest clones take approximately 7.7%. The CDR3 has 17 residues. Germline V gene data show CDR1 as SGHAT and CDR2 as FQNNGV. With V trimmed by 5 bases and J by 1 base, 8 bases remained unmatched. The chain carries TRBV11-2 and TRBJ2-1; 10 bases line up with TRBD2. The material sequenced was blood. The sequence was obtained from a woman in her 30s in good health. As DNA, the CDR3 is TGTGCCAGCAGCCAGGGGATTAGCGGGGGGTCCTACAATGAGCAGTTCTTC. Protein sequence: CASSQGISGGSYNEQFF.